This record covers a single TCR beta chain. This specimen comes from a study of blood T cell repertoires in COVID-19. Method: immunoSEQ multiplex PCR; TCRdb's copy keeps in-frame clones and lacks some. The sample includes roughly 150,000 clones, around 87% of them seen just once. V shed 4 bases and J 2 bases; nucleotides not matched to a gene: 7. There are 15 residues in the CDR3. CDR1 is MNHEY and CDR2 is SMNVEV in the germline V gene (reference sequence). This chain uses TRBV27 with TRBJ1-2, with 7 bases fitting TRBD1. The clonotype originates from an elderly man with acute or convalescent COVID-19. The sample taken for sequencing was peripheral blood. DNA of the CDR3: TGTGCCAGCAGTTCCACCTCGACAGGGAACTATGGCTACACCTTC. It codes for CASSSTSTGNYGYTF.